This TCR beta chain was profiled in a study of blood T cell repertoires in COVID-19. Whole-study context: In each case, the material was cDNA or gDNA derived from T cells, B-cell-depleted T cells, or PBMCs.

The CDR3 loop spans 13 amino acids. V was trimmed by 2 bases and J by 3 bases, leaving 8 bases between them. From germline, CDR1 is SGHRS and CDR2 YFSETQ. How the authors handled the data: Using reference gene primer amplification, nucleated cell counts were estimated. Data came from immunoSEQ multiplex PCR; TCRdb stores just in-frame clones and leaves some out. V, J and clone size are taken as reported in that table, and D and trimming were inferred from the DNA itself. This sample has 85,000 to 120,000 clones, with about 91% found just once. Sequencing used peripheral blood. This TCR was sampled from a young man with acute or convalescent COVID-19. This chain links TRBV5-1 with TRBJ1-1; TRBD1 might be the D (5 bases). DNA of the CDR3: TGCGCCAGCAGCTTAGGGGTCGACACTGAAGCTTTCTTT. Amino acid sequence: CASSLGVDTEAFF.